This T cell receptor (beta chain) was captured in a study of shared T cell receptors in the human thymus. Sequenced by immunoSEQ multiplex PCR; TCRdb stores in-frame clones only, minus some. Of more than 550,000 clones listed, 80% to 90% were seen once; the top ten hold roughly 0.01%. With 0 bases clipped from V and 7 bases from J, the junction kept 6 bases outside the gene matches. Germline V gives CDR1 SGHDT, CDR2 YYEEEE. The CDR3 is 15 amino acids. This sample also appeared in a second study, on human thymus T cells. That paper adds: Resections were taken during corrective heart surgery, and the thymus tissue came from these. In thymic and blood repertoires alike, V and J usage looked biased.

The chain is built from TRBV5-6 and TRBJ2-1; TRBD2 matches 8 bases. This TCR was recovered from a girl less than two years old with a congenital heart defect. The sample was thymocytes. The CDR3 DNA is TGTGCCAGCAGCTTGGCGGGGGGGGCCAGGAATGAGCAGTTCTTC. Protein product: CASSLAGGARNEQFF. Based on the CDR3 plus reference TRBV5-6 and TRBJ2-1, the full variable domain is DAGVTQSPTHLIKTRGQQVTLRCSPKSGHDTVSWYQQALGQGPQFIFQYYEEEERQRGNFPDRFSGHQFPNYSSELNVNALLLGDSALYLCASSLAGGARNEQFFGPGTRLTVL.